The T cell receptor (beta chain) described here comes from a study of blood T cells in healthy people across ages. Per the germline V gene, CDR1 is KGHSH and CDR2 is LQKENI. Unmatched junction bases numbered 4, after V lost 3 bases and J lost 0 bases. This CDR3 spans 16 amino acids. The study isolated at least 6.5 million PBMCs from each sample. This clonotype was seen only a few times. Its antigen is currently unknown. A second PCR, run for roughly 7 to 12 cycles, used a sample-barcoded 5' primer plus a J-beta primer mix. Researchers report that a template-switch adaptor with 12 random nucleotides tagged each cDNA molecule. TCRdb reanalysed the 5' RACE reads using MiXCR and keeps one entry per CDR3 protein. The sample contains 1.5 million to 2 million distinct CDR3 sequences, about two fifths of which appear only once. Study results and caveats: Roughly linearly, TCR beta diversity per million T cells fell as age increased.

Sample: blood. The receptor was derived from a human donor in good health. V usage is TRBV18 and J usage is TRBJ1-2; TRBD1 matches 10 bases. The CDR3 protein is CASSPSGQGTNYGYTF. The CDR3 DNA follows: TGTGCCAGCTCACCGTCGGGACAGGGGACTAACTATGGCTACACCTTC.